These 13 T cell receptor beta chains were sequenced from one sample in a study of T cell responses to AZD1222 COVID-19 vaccine. Sequenced by immunoSEQ multiplex PCR; TCRdb stores in-frame clones only, minus some. In the table there are about 180,000 clones, almost 90% of which are singletons. The sequencing here drew on peripheral blood, taken on day 0 of AZD1222 vaccination. These receptor sequences come from an adult in good health.

The chain links TRBV11-3 to TRBJ1-1; TRBD1 might be the D (5 bases). V was shortened by 5 bases and J by 7 bases, with 26 bases between the two germline ends. The germline V gene encodes CDR1 SGHNT and CDR2 YENEEA. This CDR3 has 17 residues. In DNA form, the CDR3 reads TGTGCCAGCAGCCTCAGTTTGGGGCTGGGGCCGGAAAGTGAAGCTTTCTTT. It specifies CASSLSLGLGPESEAFF. Combining the CDR3 with reference TRBV11-3 and TRBJ1-1 gives the whole variable domain EAGVVQSPRYKIIEKKQPVAFWCNPISGHNTLYWYLQNLGQGPELLIRYENEEAVDDSQLPKDRFSAERLKGVDSTLKIQPAELGDSAVYLCASSLSLGLGPESEAFFGQGTRLTVV.

In this sample, this clone turned up once. The V and J genes are TRBV2 and TRBJ2-2; TRBD1 or TRBD2 may be the D gene (6 bases each). Trimming pared 10 bases from V and 4 bases from J, leaving 16 bases between. The CDR3 sequence is 14 residues long. Germline V gene data show CDR1 as SNHLY and CDR2 as FYNNEI. CDR3 loop: CATRWGAGTGELFF. The CDR3 region has the DNA TGTGCCACTCGCTGGGGGGCGGGCACCGGGGAGCTGTTTTTT.

This clone occurred once. The chain links TRBV6-5 to TRBJ2-5, with D possibly matching TRBD2 (6 bases). This CDR3 has 14 amino acids. Germline assignment: CDR1 MNHEY and CDR2 SVGAGI. V was cut by 6 bases and J by 4 bases, with 15 bases left in between. The CDR3 reads CASRPVGGGETQYF. CDR3 nucleotide sequence: TGTGCCAGCAGACCCGTGGGGGGAGGAGAGACCCAGTACTTC.

The rearrangement uses TRBV7-3 and TRBJ2-2; a weak D match, TRBD1 (6 bases). V lost 5 bases and J lost 4, with 11 bases in between. Germline CDR1 SGHTA, CDR2 FQGTGA. The CDR3 covers 14 residues. The CDR3 DNA is TGTGCCAGCAGCCAACAGGGTCTCACCGGGGAGCTGTTTTTT. It translates to CASSQQGLTGELFF. Looking up the rest from reference TRBV7-3 and TRBJ2-2 gives the full variable domain: GAGVSQTPSNKVTEKGKYVELRCDPISGHTALYWYRQSLGQGPEFLIYFQGTGAADDSGLPNDRFFAVRPEGSVSTLKIQRTERGDSAVYLCASSQQGLTGELFFGEGSRLTVL.

This clone has a handful of counts. The V call is TRBV11-2, the J call TRBJ2-3; weak D call: TRBD1 (5 bases). The germline CDR1 and CDR2 sequences are SGHAT and FQNNGV. This CDR3 region has 15 residues. Trimming took 0 bases from V and 1 from J, leaving 8 bases between them. CDR3 coding DNA: TGTGCCAGCAGCTTAGATTTCAGGGGCACAGATACGCAGTATTTT. This sequence encodes CASSLDFRGTDTQYF.

This clone was observed a handful of times. V gene TRBV10-3 combines with J gene TRBJ1-6, with D uncertain. The V and J ends lost 3 bases and 14 bases respectively, with 17 bases between them. CDR1 is ENHRY and CDR2 is SYGVKD in the germline V gene. This CDR3 has 14 amino acids. CDR3 region: CAISDGATVEALHF. CDR3 coding DNA: TGTGCCATCAGTGACGGCGCAACGGTGGAGGCCCTCCACTTT.

The CDR3 region is CASAGTNEQFF. For the CDR3, the DNA is TGTGCCAGTGCAGGAACAAATGAGCAGTTCTTC. V and J are TRBV2 and TRBJ2-1; no reliable D call. The V end lost 9 bases, the J end lost 7 bases, and 10 bases lay between the germline ends. Germline CDR1 reads SNHLY; CDR2 reads FYNNEI. The CDR3 is 11 residues long.

The rearrangement uses TRBV6-6 and TRBJ2-2; possible D gene TRBD2, 5 bases. The germline V gene has CDR1 MNHNY and CDR2 SVGAGI (reference sequence). This CDR3 region has 16 residues. The germline V and J ends were trimmed by 5 bases and 3 bases, with 16 bases remaining between them. This chain's CDR3 is CASSRRGRGHTGELFF. CDR3 coding DNA: TGTGCCAGCAGTCGACGTGGGCGAGGGCACACCGGGGAGCTGTTTTTT.

The gene calls are TRBV7-9 and TRBJ2-3; 9 bases match TRBD1. The CDR3 contains 14 residues. After removal of 4 bases from V and 4 bases from J, the junction contained 3 bases not matched to a gene. The germline CDR1 and CDR2 sequences are SEHNR and FQNEAQ (reference sequence). CDR3: CASSWDRVSDTQYF. Here the CDR3 DNA reads TGTGCCAGCAGCTGGGACAGGGTATCAGATACGCAGTATTTT. Complete variable domain (other parts from reference TRBV7-9 and TRBJ2-3): DTGVSQNPRHKITKRGQNVTFRCDPISEHNRLYWYRQTLGQGPEFLTYFQNEAQLEKSRLLSDRFSAERPKGSFSTLEIQRTEQGDSAMYLCASSWDRVSDTQYFGPGTRLTVL.

This chain links TRBV30 with TRBJ2-2; no clear D. The V gene's germline CDR1 is GTSNPN and CDR2 SVGIG (reference sequence). This CDR3 has 12 residues. Trimming pared 2 bases from V and 7 bases from J, leaving 8 bases between. CDR3 coding DNA: TGTGCCTGGAGTTCAGGTCACGGGGAGCTGTTTTTT. Amino acid sequence: CAWSSGHGELFF.

The chain combines TRBV10-3 with TRBJ1-1; TRBD1 matches 8 bases. J gave up 1 base and V 1 base, and 8 bases lay outside the gene matches. Germline V CDR1 and CDR2: ENHRY, SYGVKD. The CDR3 contains 17 residues. CDR3 sequence (DNA): TGTGCCATCAGTGAGTTTGCGCAGGGGGCCCCGAACACTGAAGCTTTCTTT. It encodes CAISEFAQGAPNTEAFF.

The chain combines TRBV7-9 with TRBJ1-2; 12 nucleotides align to TRBD1. Trimming cost V 5 bases and J 4 bases; bases outside gene matches: 2. The V gene's germline CDR1 is SEHNR and CDR2 FQNEAQ (reference sequence). The CDR3 contains 14 residues. CDR3 sequence: CASSGTGGSYGYTF. In DNA, the CDR3 is TGTGCCAGCAGCGGGACAGGGGGCAGCTATGGCTACACCTTC.

The chain joins TRBV5-4 to TRBJ1-1; possibly TRBD1 for D (6 bases). CDR3 length: 12 residues. From germline, CDR1 is SGHNT and CDR2 YYREEE (reference sequence). The V gene lost 4 bases and the J gene lost 11 bases, with 15 bases spanning the gap. The CDR3 bases are TGTGCCAGCAGCGAGGGGGGGTTGCAGGCTTTCTTT. Protein sequence: CASSEGGLQAFF. Looking up the rest from reference TRBV5-4 and TRBJ1-1 gives the full variable domain: ETGVTQSPTHLIKTRGQQVTLRCSSQSGHNTVSWYQQALGQGPQFIFQYYREEENGRGNFPPRFSGLQFPNYSSELNVNALELDDSALYLCASSEGGLQAFFGQGTRLTVV.